A few counts support the clone carrying this T cell receptor beta chain. Its matching antigen is unknown. This entry belongs to a study of T cells in Graves' hyperthyroidism and ophthalmopathy. Study-wide points: In the analysis, a 13 V-J model separated ophthalmopathy from stable hyperthyroidism. Appearing also in blood were most of the thyroid clonotypes expanded above 0.001.

A NOSPECS grade of at least 4, a Clinical Activity Score of at least 3 and duration under 3 months were recorded in ophthalmopathy patients. With 4 bases clipped from V and 2 bases from J, the junction kept 0 bases outside the gene matches. The CDR3 runs 14 residues. Germline assignment: CDR1 SGHRS and CDR2 YFSETQ. Amplified TCR beta CDR3 regions derived from RNA transcripts. The HTBI primer set was used in a first-round RT-PCR of the TCR CDR3. TCRdb re-analysed the multiplex PCR reads in MiXCR, keeping a single row per CDR3 protein. This repertoire shows about 400,000 distinct CDR3 sequences, under 15% found once; its top ten account for less than 15%.

The source material was blood. The rearrangement joins TRBV5-1 to TRBJ2-7, with 13 bases that match TRBD2. This receptor was identified in a man younger than 35 with Graves' ophthalmopathy. The CDR3 DNA reads TGCGCCAGCAGCGGGACTAGCGGGACCTACGAGCAGTACTTC. Translation: CASSGTSGTYEQYF.